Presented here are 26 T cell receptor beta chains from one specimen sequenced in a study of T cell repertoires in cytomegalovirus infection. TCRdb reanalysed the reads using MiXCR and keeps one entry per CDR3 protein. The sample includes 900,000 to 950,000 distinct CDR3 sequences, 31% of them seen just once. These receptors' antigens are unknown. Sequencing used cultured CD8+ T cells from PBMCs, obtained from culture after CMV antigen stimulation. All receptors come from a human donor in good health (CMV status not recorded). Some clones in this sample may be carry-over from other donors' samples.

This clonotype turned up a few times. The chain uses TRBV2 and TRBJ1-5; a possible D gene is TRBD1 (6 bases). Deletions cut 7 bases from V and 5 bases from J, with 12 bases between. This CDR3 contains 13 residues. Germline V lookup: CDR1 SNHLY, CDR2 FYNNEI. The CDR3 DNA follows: TGTGCCAGCACCCGACAGGTCTATCAGCCCCAGCATTTT. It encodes CASTRQVYQPQHF.

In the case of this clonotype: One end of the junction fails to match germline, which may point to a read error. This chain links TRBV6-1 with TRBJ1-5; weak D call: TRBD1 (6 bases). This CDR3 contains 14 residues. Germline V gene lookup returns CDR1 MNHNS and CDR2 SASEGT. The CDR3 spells CASCEGVLNQPQHF. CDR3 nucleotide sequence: TGTGCCAGCTGTGAGGGGGTCCTCAATCAGCCCCAGCATTTT.

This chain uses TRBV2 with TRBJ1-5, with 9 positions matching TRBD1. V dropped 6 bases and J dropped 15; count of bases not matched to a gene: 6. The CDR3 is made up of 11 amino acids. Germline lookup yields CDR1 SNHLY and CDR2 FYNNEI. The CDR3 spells CASREGDRAHF. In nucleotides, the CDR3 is TGTGCCAGCAGAGAGGGGGACAGGGCGCATTTT.

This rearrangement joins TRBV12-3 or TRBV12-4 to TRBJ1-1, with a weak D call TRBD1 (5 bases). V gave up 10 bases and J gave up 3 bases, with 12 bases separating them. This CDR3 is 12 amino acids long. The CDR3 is CATEAGDTEAFF. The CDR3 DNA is TGTGCCACCGAAGCGGGGGACACTGAAGCTTTCTTT.

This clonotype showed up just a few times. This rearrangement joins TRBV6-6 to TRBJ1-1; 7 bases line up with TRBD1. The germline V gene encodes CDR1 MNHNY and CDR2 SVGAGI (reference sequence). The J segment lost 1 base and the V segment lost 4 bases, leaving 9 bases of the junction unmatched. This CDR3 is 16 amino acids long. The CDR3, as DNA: TGTGCCAGCAGTTCCAGAGCGGGACAGTGGAACACTGAAGCTTTCTTT. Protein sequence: CASSSRAGQWNTEAFF.

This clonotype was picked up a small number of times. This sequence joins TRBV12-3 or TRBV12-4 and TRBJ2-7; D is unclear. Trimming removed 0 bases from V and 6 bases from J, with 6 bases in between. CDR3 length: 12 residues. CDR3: CASSLAGIEQYF. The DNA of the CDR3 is TGTGCCAGCAGTTTAGCGGGTATCGAGCAGTACTTC.

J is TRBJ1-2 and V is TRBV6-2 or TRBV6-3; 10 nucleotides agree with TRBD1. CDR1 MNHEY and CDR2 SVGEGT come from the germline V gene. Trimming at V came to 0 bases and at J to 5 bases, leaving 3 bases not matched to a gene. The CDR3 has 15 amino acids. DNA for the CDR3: TGTGCCAGCAGTTACTCGAGGGACAGGGGATATGGCTACACCTTC. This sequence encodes CASSYSRDRGYGYTF.

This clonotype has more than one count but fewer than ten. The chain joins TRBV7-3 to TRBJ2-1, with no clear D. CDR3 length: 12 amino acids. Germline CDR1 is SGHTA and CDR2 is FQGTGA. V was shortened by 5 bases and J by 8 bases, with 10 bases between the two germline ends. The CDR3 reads CASSLKSDEQFF. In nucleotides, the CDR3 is TGTGCCAGCAGCCTAAAAAGCGATGAGCAGTTCTTC.

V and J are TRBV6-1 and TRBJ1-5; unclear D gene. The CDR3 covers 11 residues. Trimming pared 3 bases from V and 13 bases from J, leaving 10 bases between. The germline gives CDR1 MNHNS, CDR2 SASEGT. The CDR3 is CASSDRPQQHF. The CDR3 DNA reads TGTGCCAGCAGTGATCGGCCACAACAGCATTTT.

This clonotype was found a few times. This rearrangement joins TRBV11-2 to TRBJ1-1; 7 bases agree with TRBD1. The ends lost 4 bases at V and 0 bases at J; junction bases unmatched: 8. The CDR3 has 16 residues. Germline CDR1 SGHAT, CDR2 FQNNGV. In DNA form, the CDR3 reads TGTGCCAGCAGCTCCTCGGGACAGACGATGAACACTGAAGCTTTCTTT. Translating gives CASSSSGQTMNTEAFF. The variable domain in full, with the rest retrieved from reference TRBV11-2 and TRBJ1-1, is EAGVAQSPRYKIIEKRQSVAFWCNPISGHATLYWYQQILGQGPKLLIQFQNNGVVDDSQLPKDRFSAERLKGVDSTLKIQPAKLEDSAVYLCASSSSGQTMNTEAFFGQGTRLTVV.

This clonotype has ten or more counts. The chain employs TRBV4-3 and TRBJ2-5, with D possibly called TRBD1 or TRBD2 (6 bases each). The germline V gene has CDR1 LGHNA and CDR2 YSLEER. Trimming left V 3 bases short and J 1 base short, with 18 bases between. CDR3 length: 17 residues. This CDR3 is CASSHARGDWVQETQYF. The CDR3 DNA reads TGCGCCAGCAGCCATGCTAGGGGGGATTGGGTCCAAGAGACCCAGTACTTC.

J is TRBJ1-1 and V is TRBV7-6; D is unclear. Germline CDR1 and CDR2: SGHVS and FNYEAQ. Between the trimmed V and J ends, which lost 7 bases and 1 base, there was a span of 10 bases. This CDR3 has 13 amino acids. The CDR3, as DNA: TGTGCCAGCATACGGAGCGGGAACACTGAAGCTTTCTTT. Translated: CASIRSGNTEAFF. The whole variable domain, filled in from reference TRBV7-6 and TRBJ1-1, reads GAGVSQSPRYKVTKRGQDVALRCDPISGHVSLYWYRQALGQGPEFLTYFNYEAQQDKSGLPNDRFSAERPEGSISTLTIQRTEQRDSAMYRCASIRSGNTEAFFGQGTRLTVV.

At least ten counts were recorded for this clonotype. The CDR3 spells CASSLGGQWYNEQFF. CDR3 nucleotide sequence: TGTGCCAGCAGCTTAGGGGGTCAGTGGTACAATGAGCAGTTCTTC. The chain recombines TRBV7-8 with TRBJ2-1; no reliable D call. Looked up from germline, CDR1 is SGHVS and CDR2 is FQNEAQ. CDR3 length: 15 residues. V was pared by 1 base and J by 4 bases, with 11 bases between.

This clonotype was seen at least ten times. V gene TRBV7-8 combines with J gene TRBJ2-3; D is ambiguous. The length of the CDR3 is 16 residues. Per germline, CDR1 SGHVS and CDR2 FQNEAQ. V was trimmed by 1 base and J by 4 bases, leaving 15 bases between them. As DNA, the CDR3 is TGTGCCAGCAGCTTAGATCCCGGTCGAAAGGCAGATACGCAGTATTTT. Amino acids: CASSLDPGRKADTQYF.

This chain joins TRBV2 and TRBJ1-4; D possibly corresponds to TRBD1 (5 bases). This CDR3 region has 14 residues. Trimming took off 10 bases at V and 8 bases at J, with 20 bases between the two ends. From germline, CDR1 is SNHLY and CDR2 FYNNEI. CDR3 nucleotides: TGTGCCACCAACCCAGGGCGCGGCCCCGAAAAACTGTTTTTT. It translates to CATNPGRGPEKLFF.

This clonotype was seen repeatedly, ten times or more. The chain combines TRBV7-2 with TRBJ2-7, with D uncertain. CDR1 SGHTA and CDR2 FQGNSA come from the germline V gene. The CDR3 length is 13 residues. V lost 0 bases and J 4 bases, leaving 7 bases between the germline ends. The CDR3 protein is CASSLAPLYEQYF. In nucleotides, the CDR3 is TGTGCCAGCAGCTTAGCGCCTCTGTACGAGCAGTACTTC.

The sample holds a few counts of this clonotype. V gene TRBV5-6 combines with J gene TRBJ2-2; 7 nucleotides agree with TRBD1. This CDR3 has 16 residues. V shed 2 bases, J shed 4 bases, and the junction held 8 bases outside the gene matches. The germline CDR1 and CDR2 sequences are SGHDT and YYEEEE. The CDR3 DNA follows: TGTGCCAGCAGCTTTACGACAGGGATGATCACCGGGGAGCTGTTTTTT. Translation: CASSFTTGMITGELFF. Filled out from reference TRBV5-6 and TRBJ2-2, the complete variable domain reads DAGVTQSPTHLIKTRGQQVTLRCSPKSGHDTVSWYQQALGQGPQFIFQYYEEEERQRGNFPDRFSGHQFPNYSSELNVNALLLGDSALYLCASSFTTGMITGELFFGEGSRLTVL.

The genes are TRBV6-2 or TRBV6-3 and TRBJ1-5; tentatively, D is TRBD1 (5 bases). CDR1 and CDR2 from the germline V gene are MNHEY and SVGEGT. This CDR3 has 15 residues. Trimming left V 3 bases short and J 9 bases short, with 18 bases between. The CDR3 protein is CASSYSQGVLWPQHF. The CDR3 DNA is TGTGCCAGCAGTTATTCGCAGGGAGTTCTTTGGCCCCAGCATTTT.

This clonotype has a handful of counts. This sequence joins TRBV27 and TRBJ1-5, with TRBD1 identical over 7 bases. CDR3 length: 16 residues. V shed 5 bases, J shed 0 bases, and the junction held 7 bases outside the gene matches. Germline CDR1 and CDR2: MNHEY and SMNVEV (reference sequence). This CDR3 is CASSPSTGDSNQPQHF. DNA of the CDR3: TGTGCCAGCAGTCCTAGTACAGGGGATAGCAATCAGCCCCAGCATTTT.

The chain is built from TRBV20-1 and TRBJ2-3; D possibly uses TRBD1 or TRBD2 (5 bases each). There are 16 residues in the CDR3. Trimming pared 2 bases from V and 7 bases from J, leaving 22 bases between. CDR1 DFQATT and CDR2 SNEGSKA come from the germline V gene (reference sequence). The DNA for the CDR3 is TGCAGTGCTAGATCCGGGACCAGACCTCAGTCGAATACGCAGTATTTT. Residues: CSARSGTRPQSNTQYF.

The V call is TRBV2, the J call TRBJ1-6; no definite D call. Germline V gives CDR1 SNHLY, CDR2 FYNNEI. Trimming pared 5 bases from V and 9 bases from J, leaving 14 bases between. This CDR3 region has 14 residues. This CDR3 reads CASSWSAEGSPLHF. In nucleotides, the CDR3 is TGTGCCAGCAGTTGGTCGGCGGAGGGTTCACCCCTCCACTTT.

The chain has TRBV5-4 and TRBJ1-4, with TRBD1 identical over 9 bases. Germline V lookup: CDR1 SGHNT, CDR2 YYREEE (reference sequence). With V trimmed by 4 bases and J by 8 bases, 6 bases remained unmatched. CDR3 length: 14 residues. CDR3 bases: TGTGCCAGCAGCAGCGGACAGGGGAAGGAAAAACTGTTTTTT. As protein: CASSSGQGKEKLFF.

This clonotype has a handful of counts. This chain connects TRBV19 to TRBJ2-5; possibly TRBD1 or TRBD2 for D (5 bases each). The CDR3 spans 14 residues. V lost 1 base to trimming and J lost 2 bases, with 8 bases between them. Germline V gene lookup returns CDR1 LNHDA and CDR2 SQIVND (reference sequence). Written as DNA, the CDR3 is TGTGCCAGTAGTATAGGGGACCGGCAAGAGACCCAGTACTTC. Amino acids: CASSIGDRQETQYF.

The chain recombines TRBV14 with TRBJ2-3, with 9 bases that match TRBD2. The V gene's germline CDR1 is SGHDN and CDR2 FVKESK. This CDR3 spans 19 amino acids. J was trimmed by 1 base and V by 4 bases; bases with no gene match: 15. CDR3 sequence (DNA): TGTGCCAGCAGCCCCGGGAAATTAGCGGGGGCGCGACGCACAGATACGCAGTATTTT. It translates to CASSPGKLAGARRTDTQYF. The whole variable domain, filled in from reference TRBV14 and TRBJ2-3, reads EAGVTQFPSHSVIEKGQTVTLRCDPISGHDNLYWYRRVMGKEIKFLLHFVKESKQDESGMPNNRFLAERTGGTYSTLKVQPAELEDSGVYFCASSPGKLAGARRTDTQYFGPGTRLTVL.

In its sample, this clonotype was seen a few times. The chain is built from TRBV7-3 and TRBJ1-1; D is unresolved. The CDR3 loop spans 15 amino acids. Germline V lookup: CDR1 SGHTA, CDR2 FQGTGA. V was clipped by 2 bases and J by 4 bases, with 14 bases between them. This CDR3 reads CASSLYGGLGTEAFF. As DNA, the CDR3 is TGTGCCAGCAGCTTATACGGAGGGCTGGGCACTGAAGCTTTCTTT.

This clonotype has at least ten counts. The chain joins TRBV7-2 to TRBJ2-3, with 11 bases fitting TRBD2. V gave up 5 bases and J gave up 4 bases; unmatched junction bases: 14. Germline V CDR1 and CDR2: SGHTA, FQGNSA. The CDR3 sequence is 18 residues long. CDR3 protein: CASSPFSRLAGGPDTQYF. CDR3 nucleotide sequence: TGTGCCAGCAGCCCCTTTTCCCGATTAGCGGGGGGGCCAGATACGCAGTATTTT.